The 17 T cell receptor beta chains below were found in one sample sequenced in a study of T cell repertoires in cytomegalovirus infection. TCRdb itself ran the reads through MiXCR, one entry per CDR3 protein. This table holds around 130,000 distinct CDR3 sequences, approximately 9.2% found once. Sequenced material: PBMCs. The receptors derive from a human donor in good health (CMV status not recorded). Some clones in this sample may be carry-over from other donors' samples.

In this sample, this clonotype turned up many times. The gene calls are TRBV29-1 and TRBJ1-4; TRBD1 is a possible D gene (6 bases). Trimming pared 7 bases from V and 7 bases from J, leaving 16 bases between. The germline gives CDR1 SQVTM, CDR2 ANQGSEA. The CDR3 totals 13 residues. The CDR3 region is CSAGTIMGEKLFF. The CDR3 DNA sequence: TGCAGCGCCGGGACAATCATGGGTGAAAAACTGTTTTTT.

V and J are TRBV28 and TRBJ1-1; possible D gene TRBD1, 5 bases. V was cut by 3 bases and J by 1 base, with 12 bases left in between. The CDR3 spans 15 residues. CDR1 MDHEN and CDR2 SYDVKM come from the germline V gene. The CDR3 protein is CASSFRQRGNTEAFF. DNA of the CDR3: TGTGCCAGCAGTTTTAGGCAAAGGGGGAACACTGAAGCTTTCTTT.

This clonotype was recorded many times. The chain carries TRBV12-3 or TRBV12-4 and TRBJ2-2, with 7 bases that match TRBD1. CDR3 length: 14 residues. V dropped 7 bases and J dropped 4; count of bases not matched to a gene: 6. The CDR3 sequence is CASMRGRSTGELFF. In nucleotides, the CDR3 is TGTGCCAGCATGAGGGGGCGATCCACCGGGGAGCTGTTTTTT.

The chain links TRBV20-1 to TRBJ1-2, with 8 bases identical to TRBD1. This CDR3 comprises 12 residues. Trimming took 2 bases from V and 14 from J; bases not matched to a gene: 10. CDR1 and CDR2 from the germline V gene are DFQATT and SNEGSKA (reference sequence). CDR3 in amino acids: CSARSQGAGQTF. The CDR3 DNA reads TGCAGTGCTAGATCTCAGGGGGCAGGGCAGACCTTC.

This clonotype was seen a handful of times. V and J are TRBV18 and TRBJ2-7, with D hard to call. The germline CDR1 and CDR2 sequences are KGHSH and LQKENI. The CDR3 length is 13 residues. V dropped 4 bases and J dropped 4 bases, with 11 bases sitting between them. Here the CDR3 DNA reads TGTGCCAGCTCACGTCTAGGGCAATACGAGCAGTACTTC. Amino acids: CASSRLGQYEQYF.

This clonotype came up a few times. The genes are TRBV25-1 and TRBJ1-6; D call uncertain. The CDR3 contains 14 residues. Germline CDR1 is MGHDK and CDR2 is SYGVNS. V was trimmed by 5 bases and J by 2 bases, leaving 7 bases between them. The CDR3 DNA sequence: TGTGCCAGCAGTAAAACGGCCTATAATTCACCCCTCCACTTT. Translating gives CASSKTAYNSPLHF.

CDR3 DNA sequence: TGCAGCGCGCGGACGGCCAACACTGAAGCTTTCTTT. This sequence encodes CSARTANTEAFF. The chain employs TRBV29-1 and TRBJ1-1; D is undetermined. The CDR3 loop spans 12 amino acids. V lost 7 bases to trimming and J lost 2 bases, with 11 bases between them. In germline, CDR1 is SQVTM, CDR2 ANQGSEA.

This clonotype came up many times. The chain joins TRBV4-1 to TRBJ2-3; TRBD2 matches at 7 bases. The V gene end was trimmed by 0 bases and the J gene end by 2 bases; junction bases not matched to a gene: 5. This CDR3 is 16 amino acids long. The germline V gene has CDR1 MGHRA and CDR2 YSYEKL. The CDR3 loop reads CASSQDRGEFTDTQYF. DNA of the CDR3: TGCGCCAGCAGCCAAGACCGGGGGGAGTTCACAGATACGCAGTATTTT.

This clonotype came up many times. CDR3 sequence: CASSLYHRGTSFDEQYF. The CDR3, as DNA: TGTGCCAGCAGCTTATATCACAGAGGCACGTCGTTCGACGAGCAGTACTTC. The chain links TRBV7-8 to TRBJ2-7; no reliable D call. V was pared by 2 bases and J by 5 bases, with 22 bases between. Germline V gene data show CDR1 as SGHVS and CDR2 as FQNEAQ. CDR3 length: 17 amino acids.

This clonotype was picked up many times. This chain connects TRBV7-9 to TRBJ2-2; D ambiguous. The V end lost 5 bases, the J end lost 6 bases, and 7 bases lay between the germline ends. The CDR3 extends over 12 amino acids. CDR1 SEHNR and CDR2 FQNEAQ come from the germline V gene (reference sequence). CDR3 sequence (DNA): TGTGCCAGCAGCCCAAACGCCGGGGAGCTGTTTTTT. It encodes CASSPNAGELFF. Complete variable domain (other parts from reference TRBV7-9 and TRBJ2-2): DTGVSQNPRHKITKRGQNVTFRCDPISEHNRLYWYRQTLGQGPEFLTYFQNEAQLEKSRLLSDRFSAERPKGSFSTLEIQRTEQGDSAMYLCASSPNAGELFFGEGSRLTVL.

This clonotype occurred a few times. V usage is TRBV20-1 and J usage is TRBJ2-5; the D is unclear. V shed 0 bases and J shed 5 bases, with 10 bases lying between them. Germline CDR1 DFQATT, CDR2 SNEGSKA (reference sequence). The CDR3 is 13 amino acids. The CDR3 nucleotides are TGCAGTGCTAGAGATTTCCAGGCGGAGACCCAGTACTTC. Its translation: CSARDFQAETQYF.

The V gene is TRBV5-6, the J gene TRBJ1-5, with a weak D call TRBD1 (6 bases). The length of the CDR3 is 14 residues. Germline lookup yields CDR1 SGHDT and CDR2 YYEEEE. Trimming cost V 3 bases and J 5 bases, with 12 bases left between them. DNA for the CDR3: TGTGCCAGCAGCTGCCTAGGGGGAGATCAGCCCCAGCATTTT. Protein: CASSCLGGDQPQHF.

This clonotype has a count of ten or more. The CDR3 spells CASRATGFGNTIYF. Written as DNA, the CDR3 is TGTGCCAGCAGGGCGACAGGGTTCGGAAACACCATATATTTT. This chain connects TRBV12-3 or TRBV12-4 to TRBJ1-3, with 7 positions matching TRBD1. The CDR3 has 14 residues. V lost 6 bases to trimming and J lost 4 bases; unmatched junction nucleotides: 6.

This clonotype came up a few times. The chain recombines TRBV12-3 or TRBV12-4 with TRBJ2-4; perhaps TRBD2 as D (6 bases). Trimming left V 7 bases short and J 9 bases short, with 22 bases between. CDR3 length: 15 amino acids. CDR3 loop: CASNPAPGPGSIQYF. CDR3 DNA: TGTGCCAGCAATCCAGCCCCAGGGCCCGGGAGCATTCAGTACTTC.

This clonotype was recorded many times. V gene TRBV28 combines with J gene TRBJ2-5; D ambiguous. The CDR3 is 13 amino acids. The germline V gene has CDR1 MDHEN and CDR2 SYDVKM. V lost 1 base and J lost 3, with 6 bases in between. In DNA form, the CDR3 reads TGTGCCAGCAGTTTATTTGTGGAAGAGACCCAGTACTTC. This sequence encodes CASSLFVEETQYF.

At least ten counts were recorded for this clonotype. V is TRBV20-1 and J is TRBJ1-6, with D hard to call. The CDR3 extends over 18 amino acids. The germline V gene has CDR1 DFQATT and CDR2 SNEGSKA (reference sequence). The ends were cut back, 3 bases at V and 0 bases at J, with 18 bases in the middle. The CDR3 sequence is CSASTVRPTSSYNSPLHF. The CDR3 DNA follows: TGCAGTGCTAGCACAGTCCGCCCAACGAGCTCCTATAATTCACCCCTCCACTTT.

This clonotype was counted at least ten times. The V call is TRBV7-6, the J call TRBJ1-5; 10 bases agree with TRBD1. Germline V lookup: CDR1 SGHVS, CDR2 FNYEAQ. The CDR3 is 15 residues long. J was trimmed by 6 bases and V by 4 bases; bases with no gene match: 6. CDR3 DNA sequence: TGTGCCAGCAGCTCCGGGACAGGGGTTGGTCAGCCCCAGCATTTT. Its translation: CASSSGTGVGQPQHF.